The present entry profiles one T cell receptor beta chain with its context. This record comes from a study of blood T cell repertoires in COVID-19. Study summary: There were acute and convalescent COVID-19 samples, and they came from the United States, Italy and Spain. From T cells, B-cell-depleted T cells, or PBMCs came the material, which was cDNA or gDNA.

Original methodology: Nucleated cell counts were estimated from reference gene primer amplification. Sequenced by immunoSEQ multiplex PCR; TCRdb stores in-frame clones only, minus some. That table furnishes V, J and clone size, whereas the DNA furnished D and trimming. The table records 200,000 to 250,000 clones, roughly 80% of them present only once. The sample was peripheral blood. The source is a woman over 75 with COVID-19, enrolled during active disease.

DNA for the CDR3: TGCGCCAGCAGCCGGGACAGGGGAGGAAAACTGTTTTTT. Protein sequence: CASSRDRGGKLFF. This rearrangement joins TRBV4-1 to TRBJ1-4; 10 bases line up with TRBD1. The CDR3 length is 13 residues. J gave up 10 bases and V 4 bases, and 3 bases lay outside the gene matches. Germline CDR1 is MGHRA and CDR2 is YSYEKL.